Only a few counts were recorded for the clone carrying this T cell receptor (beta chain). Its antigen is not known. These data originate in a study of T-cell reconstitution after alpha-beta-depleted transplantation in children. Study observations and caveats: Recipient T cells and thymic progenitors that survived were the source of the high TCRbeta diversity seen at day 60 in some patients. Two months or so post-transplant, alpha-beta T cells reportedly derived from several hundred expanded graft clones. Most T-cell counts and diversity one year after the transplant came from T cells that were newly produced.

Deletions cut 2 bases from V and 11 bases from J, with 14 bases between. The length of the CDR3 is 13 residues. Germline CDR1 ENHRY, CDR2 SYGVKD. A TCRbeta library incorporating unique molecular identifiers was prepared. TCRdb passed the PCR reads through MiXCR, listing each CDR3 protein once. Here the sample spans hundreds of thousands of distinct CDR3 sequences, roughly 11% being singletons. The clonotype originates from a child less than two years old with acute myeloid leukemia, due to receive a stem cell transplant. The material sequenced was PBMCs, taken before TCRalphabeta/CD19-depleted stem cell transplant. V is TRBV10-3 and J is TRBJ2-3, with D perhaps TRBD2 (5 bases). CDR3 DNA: TGTGCCATCAGTGAGACCCGGGGATGGGGGCAGTATTTT. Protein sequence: CAISETRGWGQYF.